What follows describes a single T cell receptor (beta chain). What it binds is unknown. Produced via immunoSEQ multiplex PCR; TCRdb's table is partial and in-frame only. The sample has 100,000 to 150,000 clones, approximately 85% seen once. The data derive from a study of cytotoxic CD8 clonotypes in ibrutinib-treated CLL. The overall study: Response samples were obtained once patients had received a median around 12 months of treatment, range 6 to 36. Each sample contained, on average, approximately 230,000 productive templates and 94,000 or so productive rearrangements.

Germline V lookup: CDR1 ENHRY, CDR2 SYGVKD. The CDR3 length is 19 residues. Germline trimming cut 3 bases from V and 3 bases from J; bases unmatched to any gene: 15. Study-wide findings and caveats: Clonality was elevated at ibrutinib response and had returned toward baseline at progression.

Here the sequenced sample was PBMCs, taken after 24 months of ibrutinib treatment. The gene calls are TRBV10-3 and TRBJ2-3, with 10 positions matching TRBD2. This TCR came from a human donor with chronic lymphocytic leukemia. Here the CDR3 reads CAISDPSRLAGVKTDTQYF. The CDR3 region has the DNA TGTGCCATCAGTGACCCGTCGCGTCTAGCGGGAGTTAAAACAGATACGCAGTATTTT.